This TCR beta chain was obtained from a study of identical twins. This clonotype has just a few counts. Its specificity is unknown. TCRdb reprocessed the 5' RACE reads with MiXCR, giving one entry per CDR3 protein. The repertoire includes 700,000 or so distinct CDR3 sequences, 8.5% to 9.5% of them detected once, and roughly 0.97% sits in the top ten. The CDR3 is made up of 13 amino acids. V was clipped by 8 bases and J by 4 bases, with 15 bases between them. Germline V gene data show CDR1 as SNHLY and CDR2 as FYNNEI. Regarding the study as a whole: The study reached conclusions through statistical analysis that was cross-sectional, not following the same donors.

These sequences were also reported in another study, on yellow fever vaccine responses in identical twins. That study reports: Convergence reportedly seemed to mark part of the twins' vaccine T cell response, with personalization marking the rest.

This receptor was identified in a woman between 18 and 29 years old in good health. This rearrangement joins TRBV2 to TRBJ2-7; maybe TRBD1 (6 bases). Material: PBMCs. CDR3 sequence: CASLRDQGYEQYF. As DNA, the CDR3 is TGTGCCAGCCTACGGGACCAGGGGTACGAGCAGTACTTC.